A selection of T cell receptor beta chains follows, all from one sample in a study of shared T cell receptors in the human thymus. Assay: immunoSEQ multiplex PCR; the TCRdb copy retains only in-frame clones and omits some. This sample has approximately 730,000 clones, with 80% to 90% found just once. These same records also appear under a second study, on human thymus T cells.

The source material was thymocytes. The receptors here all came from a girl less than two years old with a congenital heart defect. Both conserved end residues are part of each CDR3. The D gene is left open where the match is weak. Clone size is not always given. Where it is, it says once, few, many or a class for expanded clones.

CDR3 DNA: TGTGCCAGCAGCCCGGGACAGGGTATCTACGAGCAGTACTTC; CDR3 protein: CASSPGQGIYEQYF; J gene: TRBJ2-7; D gene: TRBD1; clone size: -; V gene: TRBV7-3
CDR3 DNA: TGTGCCAGCAGGTTAGAGACCACAGGGATGTGGTTCTTC; CDR3 protein: CASRLETTGMWFF; J gene: TRBJ2-1; D gene: -; clone size: -; V gene: TRBV7-8
CDR3 DNA: TGTGCCAGCAGCTCCTACCCCCCCAGGGTTAGGTCCTACGAGCAGTACTTC; CDR3 protein: CASSSYPPRVRSYEQYF; J gene: TRBJ2-7; D gene: -; clone size: few; V gene: TRBV7-4
CDR3 DNA: TGTGCCAGCAGTTATGGGGCGGACAGGGAGGAAGGTGGCTACACCTTC; CDR3 protein: CASSYGADREEGGYTF; J gene: TRBJ1-2; D gene: TRBD1; clone size: once; V gene: TRBV6-6
CDR3 DNA: TGTGCCAGTAGCCTCGGGGGTCCTCAAGAGACCCAGTACTTC; CDR3 protein: CASSLGGPQETQYF; J gene: TRBJ2-5; D gene: -; clone size: -; V gene: TRBV19
CDR3 DNA: TGCAGCGTTGCTGAGCGGGGTGACCCCTACGAGCAGTACTTC; CDR3 protein: CSVAERGDPYEQYF; J gene: TRBJ2-7; D gene: TRBD2; clone size: -; V gene: TRBV29-1
CDR3 DNA: TGTGCCAGCAGCTTAGATCCTAGACCTCGGAGGGGTGAGCAGTTCTTC; CDR3 protein: CASSLDPRPRRGEQFF; J gene: TRBJ2-1; D gene: -; clone size: -; V gene: TRBV11-2
CDR3 DNA: TGCGCCAGCAGCCAGAAGCGGGGGTCGGCTCTTTTCACTGAAGCTTTCTTT; CDR3 protein: CASSQKRGSALFTEAFF; J gene: TRBJ1-1; D gene: -; clone size: -; V gene: TRBV5-1
CDR3 DNA: TGTGCCAGCAGCGGACCCCCGGGGGGTTTTAACACCGGGGAGCTGTTTTTT; CDR3 protein: CASSGPPGGFNTGELFF; J gene: TRBJ2-2; D gene: TRBD2; clone size: -; V gene: TRBV5-6
CDR3 DNA: TGCGCCAGCAGCGTCCCGACAGGGGAGAGGACTGAAGCTTTCTTT; CDR3 protein: CASSVPTGERTEAFF; J gene: TRBJ1-1; D gene: TRBD1; clone size: -; V gene: TRBV5-1
CDR3 DNA: TGTGCCAGCAGCTGCAGGGAAGTTTGGGGCTATGGCTACACCTTC; CDR3 protein: CASSCREVWGYGYTF; J gene: TRBJ1-2; D gene: -; clone size: -; V gene: TRBV5-4
CDR3 DNA: TGTGCCATCGCGGGAAGGGGGGGGGTCTACAGCACAGATACGCAGTATTTT; CDR3 protein: CAIAGRGGVYSTDTQYF; J gene: TRBJ2-3; D gene: -; clone size: -; V gene: TRBV10-3
CDR3 DNA: TGTGCCAGCAGCCAAGGGACAGGGGGCTTCGATGGCTACACCTTC; CDR3 protein: CASSQGTGGFDGYTF; J gene: TRBJ1-2; D gene: TRBD1; clone size: -; V gene: TRBV9
CDR3 DNA: TGTGCCAGCAGCTTGGACAGAATGTGTCAGCCCCAGCATTTT; CDR3 protein: CASSLDRMCQPQHF; J gene: TRBJ1-5; D gene: -; clone size: -; V gene: TRBV11-2
CDR3 DNA: TGTGCCAGCAGCCCGGTTTTCGTAGGGGGGGGCACAGATACGCAGTATTTT; CDR3 protein: CASSPVFVGGGTDTQYF; J gene: TRBJ2-3; D gene: -; clone size: -; V gene: TRBV5-6
CDR3 DNA: TGCGCCAGCACCCCCGGACTAGCGGGGGCATTAAACACCGGGGAGCTGTTTTTT; CDR3 protein: CASTPGLAGALNTGELFF; J gene: TRBJ2-2; D gene: TRBD2; clone size: -; V gene: TRBV5-1
CDR3 DNA: TGTGCCAGCAGCTTAACTGTTTGGGACAGGGGGAGGTTGAGCTCCTACAATGAGCAGTTCTTC; CDR3 protein: CASSLTVWDRGRLSSYNEQFF; J gene: TRBJ2-1; D gene: TRBD1; clone size: -; V gene: TRBV7-6
CDR3 DNA: TGTGCCAGCAGGACAGCTCCTCGGACCATCTTTGGAACTAATGAAAAACTGTTTTTT; CDR3 protein: CASRTAPRTIFGTNEKLFF; J gene: TRBJ1-4; D gene: -; clone size: -; V gene: TRBV28
CDR3 DNA: TGTGCCAGCAGTGGCTCCCTCTCCGGGTCCCGCTGTGGCATTCAGTACTTC; CDR3 protein: CASSGSLSGSRCGIQYF; J gene: TRBJ2-4; D gene: -; clone size: -; V gene: TRBV6-4
CDR3 DNA: TGTGCCAGCAGTGCGACTAGGCCGGAGACCCAGTACTTC; CDR3 protein: CASSATRPETQYF; J gene: TRBJ2-5; D gene: -; clone size: few; V gene: TRBV2
CDR3 DNA: TGTGCCAGTAGCAGACCAGGACGGGGGGACTATGGCTACACCTTC; CDR3 protein: CASSRPGRGDYGYTF; J gene: TRBJ1-2; D gene: -; clone size: -; V gene: TRBV19
CDR3 DNA: TGCGCCAGCAGCCAAGAGTTTTCGGTACGGGGACAAAGCTATGGCTACACCTTC; CDR3 protein: CASSQEFSVRGQSYGYTF; J gene: TRBJ1-2; D gene: -; clone size: -; V gene: TRBV4-1
CDR3 DNA: TGCAGCGTTGAACGATTCAGGGGGCGCGGATATGAGCAGTTCTTC; CDR3 protein: CSVERFRGRGYEQFF; J gene: TRBJ2-1; D gene: TRBD1; clone size: -; V gene: TRBV29-1
CDR3 DNA: TGTGCCAGCAGAAGCCCCGGGACACCAGCTAACGAGCAGTACTTC; CDR3 protein: CASRSPGTPANEQYF; J gene: TRBJ2-7; D gene: -; clone size: few; V gene: TRBV7-2
CDR3 DNA: TGTGCCAGCAGTACCTTAGCGGGGAGCTCCTACGAGCAGTACTTC; CDR3 protein: CASSTLAGSSYEQYF; J gene: TRBJ2-7; D gene: TRBD2; clone size: -; V gene: TRBV27
CDR3 DNA: TGTGCTAGTGCCCGGGGACAGGGCCGGGACACTGAAGCTTTCTTT; CDR3 protein: CASARGQGRDTEAFF; J gene: TRBJ1-1; D gene: TRBD1; clone size: once; V gene: TRBV12-5
CDR3 DNA: TGCGCCAGCAGCTTTTCTGGGGGGGTGAGAGGCAAAAACATTCAGTACTTC; CDR3 protein: CASSFSGGVRGKNIQYF; J gene: TRBJ2-4; D gene: TRBD2; clone size: -; V gene: TRBV5-1
CDR3 DNA: TGTGCCTGGAGTCTCCACCCTAGCGGGGTAGGGTACGAGCAGTACTTC; CDR3 protein: CAWSLHPSGVGYEQYF; J gene: TRBJ2-7; D gene: TRBD2; clone size: -; V gene: TRBV30
CDR3 DNA: TGTGCCAGCAGTCTAGACAGGGGGCATGGCGGGGAGCTGTTTTTT; CDR3 protein: CASSLDRGHGGELFF; J gene: TRBJ2-2; D gene: TRBD1; clone size: -; V gene: TRBV28
CDR3 DNA: TGTGCCAGTAGTATTCTCGGACAGGGGGGAAACTACGAGCAGTACTTC; CDR3 protein: CASSILGQGGNYEQYF; J gene: TRBJ2-7; D gene: TRBD1; clone size: -; V gene: TRBV19